This TCR beta chain was captured in a study of spatial heterogeneity in lung cancer. A unique molecular identifier was attached to every TCR cDNA molecule. TCRdb fed the 5' RACE reads into MiXCR, producing one record per CDR3 protein. Altogether more than 8,000 distinct CDR3 sequences are present, approximately 5% being singletons, with the ten largest covering 25% to 30%. Indicated time point: sample taken at primary tumor resection. The authors sequenced whole RNA from tumor, nontumor lung or frozen PBMC without sorting. There were around 72 donors, all of them untreated patients with early-stage non-small cell lung cancer. General observations from the study: Detection of ubiquitous tumor TCRs in blood was higher at resection than follow-up.

As to this clonotype: Antigen specificity is unknown.

Germline trimming cut 1 base from V and 12 bases from J; bases unmatched to any gene: 5. Germline-derived CDR1 and CDR2 are WSHSY and SAAADI. The CDR3 has 13 residues. The J gene is TRBJ2-3, the V gene TRBV10-2; 9 bases match TRBD2. The sample here was PBMCs, taken at surgery. The receptor's source is a male donor with early-stage non-small cell lung cancer. The CDR3 here is CASSEFGLANQYF. CDR3 DNA: TGCGCCAGCAGTGAGTTTGGACTAGCGAACCAGTATTTT.